This entry lists 19 T cell receptor beta chains sequenced from one sample in a study of graft-versus-host responses after intestinal transplantation. TCRdb keeps only in-frame clones here, not all; method: immunoSEQ multiplex PCR. The data contain tens of thousands of clones, 80% to 95% of them singletons. Their target antigens are unknown. The sequencing here drew on unstimulated CD4+ T cells sorted from spleen or lymph node cells, taken before transplant. These receptors were taken from a human donor who was the organ donor for an intestinal transplant.

This sequence joins TRBV6-4 and TRBJ2-7; no definite D call. The germline gives CDR1 MRHNA, CDR2 SNTAGT. Trimming took off 4 bases at V and 2 bases at J, with 12 bases between the two ends. The CDR3 has 14 amino acids. CDR3 region: CASSAIRSPYEQYF. The CDR3 DNA is TGTGCCAGCAGTGCCATACGGAGCCCCTACGAGCAGTACTTC.

The chain carries TRBV4-3 and TRBJ1-1, with D possibly TRBD1 on 5 matching bases. V was shortened by 3 bases and J by 6 bases, with 11 bases between the two germline ends. Germline V gene lookup returns CDR1 LGHNA and CDR2 YSLEER. The CDR3 totals 13 residues. The CDR3, as DNA: TGCGCCAGCAGCCAGGTCATAGGGGCTGAAGCTTTCTTT. Translating it yields CASSQVIGAEAFF.

The chain is built from TRBV7-2 and TRBJ2-2, with D unresolved. CDR3 length equals 10 residues. Deletions cut 6 bases from V and 6 bases from J, with 2 bases between. In germline, CDR1 is SGHTA, CDR2 FQGNSA. The CDR3 DNA follows: TGTGCCAGCAGGGCCGGGGAGCTGTTTTTT. Protein product: CASRAGELFF.

The J gene is TRBJ2-2, the V gene TRBV30, with a weak D call TRBD2 (6 bases). The V gene's germline CDR1 is GTSNPN and CDR2 SVGIG (reference sequence). The V and J ends lost 4 bases and 7 bases respectively, with 13 bases between them. This CDR3 spans 13 amino acids. The DNA for the CDR3 is TGTGCCTGGAAATACCCCGGGGGCGGGGAGCTGTTTTTT. Protein sequence: CAWKYPGGGELFF.

The V gene is TRBV5-6, the J gene TRBJ2-5; 7 positions agree with TRBD1. Germline values: CDR1 SGHDT, CDR2 YYEEEE. This CDR3 has 15 residues. J lost 0 bases, V lost 4 bases, and 6 bases had no gene match. The CDR3 protein is CASSRNRGNQETQYF. CDR3 DNA: TGTGCCAGCAGCAGAAACAGGGGTAACCAAGAGACCCAGTACTTC.

The rearrangement joins TRBV27 to TRBJ2-1, with 11 positions matching TRBD2. The CDR3 loop spans 16 amino acids. The germline V gene has CDR1 MNHEY and CDR2 SMNVEV (reference sequence). J was trimmed by 7 bases and V by 2 bases; bases with no gene match: 7. The CDR3 reads CASSLRGASGGNEQFF. The DNA of the CDR3 is TGTGCCAGCAGTTTACGCGGGGCTAGCGGGGGGAATGAGCAGTTCTTC.

This rearrangement joins TRBV28 to TRBJ2-5; 9 positions match TRBD1. J was trimmed by 4 bases and V by 4 bases; bases with no gene match: 7. The CDR3 consists of 15 residues. Per the germline V gene, CDR1 is MDHEN and CDR2 is SYDVKM. CDR3 nucleotide sequence: TGTGCCAGCAGTTCACCGGACAGGGGAGTAGAGACCCAGTACTTC. Encoded protein: CASSSPDRGVETQYF.

V is TRBV27 and J is TRBJ2-7, with 9 bases aligning to TRBD2. This CDR3 comprises 14 residues. V gave up 8 bases and J gave up 2 bases; unmatched junction bases: 7. The germline V gene has CDR1 MNHEY and CDR2 SMNVEV (reference sequence). CDR3 sequence (DNA): TGTGCCAGCCGAATAGCGGGAGAGCCCTACGAGCAGTACTTC. Its translation is CASRIAGEPYEQYF.

This chain links TRBV27 with TRBJ2-5; the D is unclear. Germline V gene lookup returns CDR1 MNHEY and CDR2 SMNVEV (reference sequence). V lost 5 bases to trimming and J lost 1 base, with 11 bases between them. This CDR3 has 14 amino acids. CDR3 in DNA: TGTGCCAGCAGTGCCCGCGTATCCCAAGAGACCCAGTACTTC. Its protein is CASSARVSQETQYF.

The J gene is TRBJ1-1, the V gene TRBV11-1, with D perhaps matching TRBD1 (6 bases). Germline CDR1 is SGHAT and CDR2 is FQDESV (reference sequence). Deletions cut 2 bases from V and 9 bases from J, with 13 bases between. The CDR3 is 13 residues long. CDR3 in DNA: TGTGCCAGCAGCTTACATGACAGGTCCAAAGCTTTCTTT. Translating it yields CASSLHDRSKAFF.

The chain has TRBV11-2 and TRBJ2-3, with no clear D. The V end was cut by 0 bases, the J end by 5 bases, with 12 bases between. The CDR3 runs to 15 residues. CDR1 SGHAT and CDR2 FQNNGV come from the germline V gene. This CDR3 reads CASSLDHGWGDTQYF. For the CDR3, the DNA is TGTGCCAGCAGCTTAGATCACGGGTGGGGAGATACGCAGTATTTT.

The genes are TRBV11-2 and TRBJ1-2, with D tentatively TRBD1 (6 bases). The V gene lost 6 bases and the J gene lost 4 bases, with 21 bases spanning the gap. There are 16 residues in the CDR3. From germline, CDR1 is SGHAT and CDR2 FQNNGV. This CDR3 is CASSFRDGGAGYGYTF. The DNA for the CDR3 is TGTGCCAGCAGTTTTAGAGACGGGGGCGCGGGCTATGGCTACACCTTC.

The rearrangement uses TRBV7-2 and TRBJ2-7; 8 bases align to TRBD1. Germline V CDR1 and CDR2: SGHTA, FQGNSA. This CDR3 is built from 14 residues. J was trimmed by 2 bases and V by 5 bases; bases with no gene match: 5. CDR3: CASSPGTGTYEQYF. CDR3 DNA: TGTGCCAGCAGCCCCGGGACAGGAACCTACGAGCAGTACTTC.

This clone occurred once. This rearrangement joins TRBV4-3 to TRBJ1-6; D is unclear. The CDR3 is made up of 13 amino acids. CDR1 is LGHNA, CDR2 YSLEER, per germline. The V and J ends lost 1 base and 8 bases respectively, with 6 bases between them. CDR3 amino acids: CASSQVADSPLHF. CDR3 DNA sequence: TGCGCCAGCAGCCAAGTGGCGGATTCACCCCTCCACTTT.

This chain uses TRBV2 with TRBJ2-3; the D is unclear. CDR1 SNHLY and CDR2 FYNNEI come from the germline V gene. Trimming cost V 5 bases and J 1 base, with 13 bases left between them. The CDR3 runs to 15 residues. CDR3 bases: TGTGCCAGCAGTAGATTCCTAGTGGGCACAGATACGCAGTATTTT. As protein: CASSRFLVGTDTQYF.

The chain uses TRBV23-1 and TRBJ1-6; the D gene is possibly TRBD1 (5 bases). TRBV23-1 counts as an open reading frame of uncertain function. V lost 6 bases to trimming and J lost 7 bases, with 16 bases between them. The CDR3 loop spans 15 amino acids. The CDR3 DNA reads as TGCGCCAGCAGAATCCTGACAGTCTCAAATTCACCCCTCCACTTT. Amino acid sequence: CASRILTVSNSPLHF.

The chain recombines TRBV5-5 with TRBJ2-1; unclear D gene. This CDR3 is 14 amino acids long. Germline V CDR1 and CDR2: SGHKS, YYEKEE (reference sequence). The V end was cut by 2 bases, the J end by 0 bases, with 6 bases between. CDR3 region: CASSLLSSYNEQFF. In DNA form, the CDR3 reads TGTGCCAGCAGCTTACTGAGCTCCTACAATGAGCAGTTCTTC.

V gene TRBV11-2 combines with J gene TRBJ2-1, with 13 positions matching TRBD2. The trim removed 0 bases at V and 8 bases at J, leaving 7 bases unmatched. Germline V gene sequence: CDR1 SGHAT, CDR2 FQNNGV. The CDR3 runs to 17 residues. CDR3 nucleotides: TGTGCCAGCAGCTTAGATGGTAGGACTAGCGGGAGCGATGAGCAGTTCTTC. Its translation: CASSLDGRTSGSDEQFF.

The chain has TRBV6-1 and TRBJ1-4; 7 bases fit TRBD1. Germline V gene sequence: CDR1 MNHNS, CDR2 SASEGT. The CDR3 contains 15 residues. Trimming at V came to 5 bases and at J to 6 bases, leaving 9 bases not matched to a gene. The CDR3 sequence: CASSTYRGGDEKLFF. CDR3 DNA: TGTGCCAGCAGTACCTACAGGGGTGGGGATGAAAAACTGTTTTTT.